A single sample is the source of the 19 T cell receptor beta chains below, sequenced in a study of shared clonotypes between healthy human individuals. TCRdb's copy holds only in-frame clones and misses some; the assay was immunoSEQ multiplex PCR. The sample includes a few million clones, just over 90% seen only once; the top ten take about 0.13%. The sample taken for sequencing was naive CD4+ T cells sorted from blood. As for subset: CD45RA+ positively selected. These receptor sequences come from a man aged 18-30 years in good health.

The sample holds one count of this clone. This chain connects TRBV11-2 to TRBJ1-1; the D is unclear. Trimming took off 4 bases at V and 1 base at J, with 10 bases between the two ends. The CDR3 totals 14 residues. Germline CDR1 and CDR2: SGHAT and FQNNGV. The CDR3 sequence: CASSSRAENTEAFF. In DNA, the CDR3 is TGTGCCAGCAGCTCCCGGGCCGAGAACACTGAAGCTTTCTTT. Complete variable domain (other parts from reference TRBV11-2 and TRBJ1-1): EAGVAQSPRYKIIEKRQSVAFWCNPISGHATLYWYQQILGQGPKLLIQFQNNGVVDDSQLPKDRFSAERLKGVDSTLKIQPAKLEDSAVYLCASSSRAENTEAFFGQGTRLTVV.

The V and J genes are TRBV28 and TRBJ1-2; no clear D gene. The V and J ends lost 5 bases and 4 bases respectively, with 8 bases between them. Germline V gene sequence: CDR1 MDHEN, CDR2 SYDVKM. This CDR3 has 12 amino acids. The CDR3 DNA follows: TGTGCCAGCAGTGAGGCGATCTATGGCTACACCTTC. Amino acid sequence: CASSEAIYGYTF.

This CDR3 reads CASAGLAGQFHEQYF. The CDR3 coding sequence is TGTGCCAGCGCGGGGTTAGCGGGGCAGTTCCACGAGCAGTACTTC. The chain has TRBV5-6 and TRBJ2-7; 8 bases match TRBD2. CDR1 is SGHDT, CDR2 YYEEEE, per germline. V lost 7 bases and J lost 5; bases outside the gene matches: 14. The CDR3 is made up of 15 amino acids.

This clone was picked up one time. The J gene is TRBJ2-7, the V gene TRBV6-1; the D is unclear. V was trimmed by 5 bases and J by 5 bases, leaving 13 bases between them. There are 13 residues in the CDR3. Germline V gene sequence: CDR1 MNHNS, CDR2 SASEGT. The CDR3 loop reads CASSISYPDEQYF. The CDR3 region has the DNA TGTGCCAGCAGTATTAGTTATCCCGACGAGCAGTACTTC.

The chain joins TRBV4-1 to TRBJ2-3; TRBD2 matches at 10 bases. With V trimmed by 0 bases and J by 3 bases, 9 bases remained unmatched. The germline V gene encodes CDR1 MGHRA and CDR2 YSYEKL. The CDR3 sequence is 18 residues long. The CDR3 nucleotides read TGCGCCAGCAGCCAAGATGGGAGCGGGAGGGCCGTAACAGATACGCAGTATTTT. Protein product: CASSQDGSGRAVTDTQYF.

The J gene is TRBJ1-5, the V gene TRBV27, with D perhaps matching TRBD1 (6 bases). V lost 6 bases, J lost 0 bases, and 21 bases lay in between. CDR1 MNHEY and CDR2 SMNVEV come from the germline V gene (reference sequence). This CDR3 contains 18 residues. CDR3 residues: CASSTYRWGRGSNQPQHF. The CDR3 nucleotides read TGTGCCAGCAGCACGTATCGCTGGGGGCGAGGTAGCAATCAGCCCCAGCATTTT.

This clone appeared once. The CDR3 DNA follows: TGTGCCAGTAGCCTACAGGTTATGAACACTGAAGCTTTCTTT. Amino acids: CASSLQVMNTEAFF. This chain connects TRBV19 to TRBJ1-1; D is possibly TRBD1 (5 bases). This CDR3 is built from 14 residues. Germline V gene sequence: CDR1 LNHDA, CDR2 SQIVND (reference sequence). V lost 6 bases, J lost 0 bases, and 11 bases lay in between.

In regard to this clone: Within the sample, other DNA sequences also encode this same CDR3. The chain uses TRBV30 and TRBJ2-1; D call uncertain. The CDR3 has 12 residues. Germline V lookup: CDR1 GTSNPN, CDR2 SVGIG (reference sequence). V lost 0 bases and J 4 bases, leaving 4 bases between the germline ends. CDR3 nucleotide sequence: TGTGCCTGGAGTGTAGCATACAATGAGCAGTTCTTC. It specifies CAWSVAYNEQFF.

The rearrangement links TRBV5-1 to TRBJ2-3; the D is unclear. With 0 bases removed from V and 6 bases from J, the gap between germline ends came to 14 bases. The CDR3 sequence is 15 residues long. Germline-derived CDR1 and CDR2 are SGHRS and YFSETQ. DNA of the CDR3: TGCGCCAGCAGCTTGGTACTGAGTCTGGGTGATACGCAGTATTTT. Its translation is CASSLVLSLGDTQYF. The full variable domain, completed using reference TRBV5-1 and TRBJ2-3, is KAGVTQTPRYLIKTRGQQVTLSCSPISGHRSVSWYQQTPGQGLQFLFEYFSETQRNKGNFPGRFSGRQFSNSRSEMNVSTLELGDSALYLCASSLVLSLGDTQYFGPGTRLTVL.

The gene calls are TRBV21-1 and TRBJ1-1. TRBV21-1 is assigned pseudogene status. The CDR3 spans 15 residues. The CDR3 DNA is TGTGCCAGCAGCATCGGGGGGCCGGTCAACACTGAAGCTTTCTTT. It specifies CASSIGGPVNTEAFF.

This chain uses TRBV5-1 with TRBJ2-2, with D uncertain. There are 15 residues in the CDR3. The V end was cut by 4 bases, the J end by 0 bases, with 10 bases between. In germline, CDR1 is SGHRS, CDR2 YFSETQ. The CDR3 region is CASSPGVPNTGELFF. The DNA of the CDR3 is TGCGCCAGCAGCCCAGGTGTGCCGAACACCGGGGAGCTGTTTTTT.

V usage is TRBV6-6 and J usage is TRBJ1-1; D remains ambiguous. V gave up 7 bases and J gave up 5 bases, with 14 bases separating them. This CDR3 is built from 13 residues. Germline V gene data show CDR1 as MNHNY and CDR2 as SVGAGI (reference sequence). CDR3 in amino acids: CASKPPVGTEAFF. The CDR3 DNA is TGTGCCAGCAAACCCCCAGTGGGGACTGAAGCTTTCTTT.

The chain combines TRBV6-5 with TRBJ2-7; no definite D call. Germline lookup yields CDR1 MNHEY and CDR2 SVGAGI. The V end lost 5 bases, the J end lost 4 bases, and 6 bases lay between the germline ends. The CDR3 sequence is 11 residues long. This CDR3 is CASSARYEQYF. The CDR3 DNA follows: TGTGCCAGCAGTGCTCGGTACGAGCAGTACTTC.

This chain joins TRBV7-3 and TRBJ2-1; tentatively, D is TRBD2 (5 bases). This CDR3 contains 17 residues. The V end lost 5 bases, the J end lost 0 bases, and 17 bases lay between the germline ends. Germline CDR1 SGHTA, CDR2 FQGTGA. The CDR3 spells CASSPQPAGSSYNEQFF. The CDR3 region has the DNA TGTGCCAGCAGCCCCCAGCCGGCGGGTAGCTCCTACAATGAGCAGTTCTTC.

The chain carries TRBV7-2 and TRBJ2-1; 8 bases match TRBD2. V trimming: 1 base; J trimming: 8 bases; junction bases outside the gene matches: 16. Germline lookup yields CDR1 SGHTA and CDR2 FQGNSA. This CDR3 comprises 18 residues. The CDR3 loop reads CASSLEGTSRTGVDEQFF. CDR3 nucleotides: TGTGCCAGCAGCTTAGAAGGGACTAGTAGGACGGGGGTCGATGAGCAGTTCTTC.

The V gene is TRBV7-9, the J gene TRBJ2-7; 9 bases match TRBD1. V lost 8 bases and J lost 9; bases outside the gene matches: 8. In germline, CDR1 is SEHNR, CDR2 FQNEAQ (reference sequence). The CDR3 consists of 12 residues. The CDR3 DNA follows: TGTGCCAGCGACAGGGGGGCAAGGGGGCAGTACTTC. Its protein product is CASDRGARGQYF. Supplemented by reference TRBV7-9 and TRBJ2-7, the full variable domain reads DTGVSQNPRHKITKRGQNVTFRCDPISEHNRLYWYRQTLGQGPEFLTYFQNEAQLEKSRLLSDRFSAERPKGSFSTLEIQRTEQGDSAMYLCASDRGARGQYFGPGTRLTVT.

The chain couples TRBV29-1 to TRBJ1-3; no reliable D call. The germline V gene encodes CDR1 SQVTM and CDR2 ANQGSEA. Trimming removed 5 bases from V and 2 bases from J, with 4 bases in between. The CDR3 spans 11 residues. CDR3 in amino acids: CSVLAGNTIYF. CDR3 DNA: TGCAGCGTTTTGGCTGGAAACACCATATATTTT.

The chain joins TRBV29-1 to TRBJ2-5; TRBD1 or TRBD2 may be the D gene (5 bases each). V lost 4 bases and J lost 2, with 14 bases in between. The CDR3 runs to 14 residues. Germline V gives CDR1 SQVTM, CDR2 ANQGSEA. Here the CDR3 reads CSVGRGTKQETQYF. The CDR3 DNA follows: TGCAGCGTTGGTCGTGGGACCAAGCAAGAGACCCAGTACTTC.

The rearrangement uses TRBV2 and TRBJ1-2, with a tentative D call TRBD1 (5 bases). Trimming took off 4 bases at V and 0 bases at J, with 9 bases between the two ends. Germline-derived CDR1 and CDR2 are SNHLY and FYNNEI. The CDR3 runs to 14 residues. CDR3 amino acids: CASSGGRANYGYTF. DNA for the CDR3: TGTGCCAGCAGTGGGGGCAGAGCTAACTATGGCTACACCTTC.